The 27 T cell receptor beta chains listed next were all sequenced from one sample in a study of memory CD4+ T cells and cytomegalovirus serostatus (dated by TCRdb to between 2018 and 2021). Libraries came from the immunoSEQ multiplex PCR assay. This immuneACCESS table, as held by TCRdb, lists in-frame sequences with V and J called but not all clones. Of the missing ones, under half trace to an unresolved V gene in checked studies; the others have no known cause. The sample table contains some 80,000 clones; only one count was recorded for about 85% of them. The ten most abundant clones make up around 0.78% of the sample. Single viable CD3+CD4+CD8-CD45RO+ cells were sorted as memory CD4+ T cells on a FACSAria II. Input material: memory CD4+ T cells from blood. These TCRs come from an adult in good health and CMV-seronegative.

This chain connects TRBV5-1 to TRBJ2-3, with a weak D call TRBD1 (6 bases). Germline V gives CDR1 SGHRS, CDR2 YFSETQ. V was cut by 4 bases and J by 1 base, with 10 bases left in between. This CDR3 region has 14 residues. The CDR3 nucleotides are TGCGCCAGCAGCCAGCGGACAGGCACAGATACGCAGTATTTT. The encoded protein is CASSQRTGTDTQYF. Filled out from reference TRBV5-1 and TRBJ2-3, the complete variable domain reads KAGVTQTPRYLIKTRGQQVTLSCSPISGHRSVSWYQQTPGQGLQFLFEYFSETQRNKGNFPGRFSGRQFSNSRSEMNVSTLELGDSALYLCASSQRTGTDTQYFGPGTRLTVL.

This clone was seen once. The V gene is TRBV5-1, the J gene TRBJ2-7, with D unresolved. The CDR3 length is 13 residues. Trimming removed 1 base at V and 3 bases at J, with 8 bases between. In germline, CDR1 is SGHRS, CDR2 YFSETQ. Here the CDR3 reads CASSLNKDYEQYF. DNA of the CDR3: TGCGCCAGCAGCTTGAACAAGGACTACGAGCAGTACTTC.

V and J are TRBV2 and TRBJ2-4, with D maybe TRBD2 (5 bases). Germline CDR1 SNHLY, CDR2 FYNNEI. CDR3 length equals 13 residues. V lost 5 bases, J lost 8 bases, and 13 bases lay in between. CDR3 bases: TGTGCCAGCAGTTTACGGGGAGAGGACATTCAGTACTTC. Its protein product is CASSLRGEDIQYF.

This clone was observed many times. The V and J genes are TRBV6-1 and TRBJ1-5, with 10 bases lining up with TRBD1. The length of the CDR3 is 16 residues. Losses at the gene ends were 4 bases for V and 5 bases for J; bases not matched to a gene: 8. The germline CDR1 and CDR2 sequences are MNHNS and SASEGT. CDR3 protein: CASSVPDRGQHQPQHF. The CDR3 region has the DNA TGTGCCAGCAGTGTCCCAGACAGGGGGCAACATCAGCCCCAGCATTTT.

The gene calls are TRBV6-1 and TRBJ2-7; 9 bases agree with TRBD1. Germline CDR1 is MNHNS and CDR2 is SASEGT. This CDR3 contains 14 residues. The trim removed 7 bases at V and 4 bases at J, leaving 8 bases unmatched. The CDR3 DNA is TGTGCCAGCAACCCGGGGGACAGGGTTTACGAGCAGTACTTC. This encodes CASNPGDRVYEQYF.

CDR3 coding DNA: TGTGCCAGCAGCGGGAAGAACTTCGATAGGGATGGCTACACCTTC. Protein product: CASSGKNFDRDGYTF. The gene calls are TRBV9 and TRBJ1-2, with unresolved D. This CDR3 has 15 residues. Trimming pared 3 bases from V and 6 bases from J, leaving 18 bases between. The germline CDR1 and CDR2 sequences are SGDLS and YYNGEE.

This clone appeared a few times. This chain links TRBV20-1 with TRBJ1-1; no firm D call. Trimming removed 3 bases from V and 6 bases from J, with 8 bases in between. Germline assignment: CDR1 DFQATT and CDR2 SNEGSKA (reference sequence). The CDR3 is made up of 11 amino acids. The CDR3 DNA reads as TGCAGTGCTAGGCCCGTAGCTGAAGCTTTCTTT. It codes for CSARPVAEAFF.

This clone was recorded only once. The chain uses TRBV7-9 and TRBJ1-2; no definite D call. The ends were cut back, 5 bases at V and 4 bases at J, with 11 bases in the middle. Germline loops: CDR1 SEHNR, CDR2 FQNEAQ (reference sequence). CDR3 length: 13 residues. CDR3 in amino acids: CASSPLGFYGYTF. The CDR3 nucleotides read TGTGCCAGCAGCCCTCTAGGATTCTATGGCTACACCTTC.

The chain is built from TRBV2 and TRBJ2-5; D possibly corresponds to TRBD2 (5 bases). The CDR3 has 14 amino acids. Looked up from germline, CDR1 is SNHLY and CDR2 is FYNNEI. The V gene lost 6 bases and the J gene lost 1 base, with 12 bases spanning the gap. As DNA, the CDR3 is TGTGCCAGCAGGGCCCCCGGGGTCCAAGAGACCCAGTACTTC. This gives the protein CASRAPGVQETQYF. The entire variable domain, with the rest obtained from reference TRBV2 and TRBJ2-5, is as follows: EPEVTQTPSHQVTQMGQEVILRCVPISNHLYFYWYRQILGQKVEFLVSFYNNEISEKSEIFDDQFSVERPDGSNFTLKIRSTKLEDSAMYFCASRAPGVQETQYFGPGTRLLVL.

This chain links TRBV5-1 with TRBJ1-2; D may be TRBD1 (5 bases). The CDR3 runs to 14 residues. V was cut by 0 bases and J by 3 bases, with 9 bases left in between. The germline V gene encodes CDR1 SGHRS and CDR2 YFSETQ. CDR3 coding DNA: TGCGCCAGCAGCTTGGGCCAGGGAGACTATGGCTACACCTTC. It yields the protein CASSLGQGDYGYTF.

The CDR3 sequence: CAWNSGGWGTDTQYF. The CDR3 DNA follows: TGTGCCTGGAACTCAGGGGGATGGGGCACAGATACGCAGTATTTT. The V call is TRBV30, the J call TRBJ2-3, with 7 bases lining up with TRBD1. The germline CDR1 and CDR2 sequences are GTSNPN and SVGIG (reference sequence). This CDR3 comprises 15 residues. Germline trimming cut 4 bases from V and 1 base from J; bases unmatched to any gene: 8.

This chain connects TRBV11-1 to TRBJ1-6; D may be TRBD1 (6 bases). Per germline, CDR1 SGHAT and CDR2 FQDESV (reference sequence). V lost 5 bases to trimming and J lost 0 bases, with 14 bases between them. This CDR3 has 17 amino acids. As DNA, the CDR3 is TGTGCCAGCAGCGCCTTAAGAGGGGGCTCCTATAATTCACCCCTCCACTTT. It is translated as CASSALRGGSYNSPLHF.

The CDR3 protein is CASGLATGGGTGELFF. The CDR3 DNA sequence: TGTGCTAGTGGTTTGGCCACAGGGGGGGGCACCGGGGAGCTGTTTTTT. V is TRBV12-5 and J is TRBJ2-2, with D possibly TRBD1 on 8 matching bases. Trimming stripped 1 base from V and 4 bases from J, with 13 bases between. CDR1 and CDR2 (germline): LGHNT, FRNRAP. CDR3 size: 16 residues.

The chain uses TRBV13 and TRBJ2-7, with TRBD2 identical over 7 bases. This CDR3 has 16 amino acids. Germline V gene sequence: CDR1 PRHDT, CDR2 FYEKMQ (reference sequence). The V segment lost 5 bases and the J segment 0 bases; nucleotides outside the gene matches: 10. CDR3 loop: CASSLRGGPGSYEQYF. Written as DNA, the CDR3 is TGTGCCAGCAGCCTGAGGGGAGGGCCCGGCTCCTACGAGCAGTACTTC.

The chain is built from TRBV4-1 and TRBJ1-2; 7 positions agree with TRBD1. The CDR3 extends over 16 amino acids. Germline-derived CDR1 and CDR2 are MGHRA and YSYEKL. Trimming cost V 1 base and J 3 bases; bases outside gene matches: 8. The CDR3 nucleotides are TGCGCCAGCAGCCAAGGGGACAGCCTTAACGACTATGGCTACACCTTC. It codes for CASSQGDSLNDYGYTF.

The chain has TRBV4-2 and TRBJ2-7; the match to TRBD1 covers 8 bases. Germline trimming cut 1 base from V and 1 base from J; bases unmatched to any gene: 3. CDR1 and CDR2 from the germline V gene are LGHNA and YNFKEQ. The CDR3 is made up of 15 amino acids. Here the CDR3 DNA reads TGTGCCAGCAGCCAAGGGGGACAGGTGTCCTACGAGCAGTACTTC. Protein product: CASSQGGQVSYEQYF.

The sample holds a few counts of this clone. This chain links TRBV25-1 with TRBJ2-5, with D maybe TRBD2 (6 bases). The V gene's germline CDR1 is MGHDK and CDR2 SYGVNS. The V gene lost 1 base and the J gene lost 7 bases, with 10 bases spanning the gap. The CDR3 has 13 amino acids. The CDR3 DNA sequence: TGTGCCAGCAGTGAATGGGAGGAGGGGACCCAGTACTTC. Translated: CASSEWEEGTQYF.

This clone has just a few counts. The rearrangement uses TRBV4-3 and TRBJ1-2; D is ambiguous. Trimming cost V 4 bases and J 6 bases, with 12 bases left between them. The CDR3 has 13 residues. The V gene's germline CDR1 is LGHNA and CDR2 YSLEER. CDR3 region: CASSPQGGDGYTF. CDR3 sequence (DNA): TGCGCCAGCAGCCCTCAAGGTGGGGATGGCTACACCTTC.

The rearrangement uses TRBV5-4 and TRBJ1-1; the D gene is possibly TRBD1 (5 bases). The germline gives CDR1 SGHNT, CDR2 YYREEE (reference sequence). CDR3 length equals 14 residues. V dropped 0 bases and J dropped 3 bases, with 9 bases sitting between them. The CDR3 DNA reads as TGTGCCAGCAGCTTGGACAGGTCCGACACTGAAGCTTTCTTT. As protein: CASSLDRSDTEAFF.

The table lists this clone with a few counts. This chain links TRBV10-3 with TRBJ2-2; 7 bases agree with TRBD1. The CDR3 covers 15 residues. The germline CDR1 and CDR2 sequences are ENHRY and SYGVKD. Trimming took 3 bases from V and 5 from J; bases not matched to a gene: 6. This CDR3 reads CAISDPTGATGELFF. DNA for the CDR3: TGTGCCATCAGTGACCCCACAGGGGCGACCGGGGAGCTGTTTTTT.

This sequence joins TRBV7-2 and TRBJ2-3; the D gene could be TRBD1 or TRBD2 (6 bases each). Germline loops: CDR1 SGHTA, CDR2 FQGNSA. This CDR3 is built from 15 residues. V dropped 5 bases and J dropped 2 bases, with 14 bases sitting between them. DNA of the CDR3: TGTGCCAGCAGCCCCCGGGGGCTTTCCACAGATACGCAGTATTTT. Its translation: CASSPRGLSTDTQYF.

The chain couples TRBV11-1 to TRBJ2-5; D is unresolved. Germline values: CDR1 SGHAT, CDR2 FQDESV (reference sequence). There are 12 residues in the CDR3. The germline V and J ends were trimmed by 7 bases and 5 bases, with 11 bases remaining between them. CDR3 region: CASTRAEETQYF. The CDR3 coding sequence is TGTGCCAGCACCCGGGCCGAGGAGACCCAGTACTTC.

The V call is TRBV30, the J call TRBJ1-4; D gene unclear. CDR3 length: 15 residues. The ends were cut back, 0 bases at V and 4 bases at J, with 12 bases in the middle. CDR1 and CDR2 from the germline V gene are GTSNPN and SVGIG (reference sequence). CDR3 sequence: CAWSVRAMVNEKLFF. CDR3 nucleotide sequence: TGTGCCTGGAGTGTACGGGCGATGGTTAATGAAAAACTGTTTTTT.

The CDR3 reads CASSSGSGSTEAFF. The CDR3 nucleotides are TGTGCCAGCAGCTCTGGGTCCGGGTCCACTGAAGCTTTCTTT. The rearrangement links TRBV7-8 to TRBJ1-1, with unresolved D. Germline assignment: CDR1 SGHVS and CDR2 FQNEAQ. CDR3 length: 14 amino acids. Trimming pared 4 bases from V and 4 bases from J, leaving 13 bases between.

J is TRBJ1-6 and V is TRBV7-2; 8 bases are a match to TRBD1. This CDR3 spans 15 amino acids. Germline V gene sequence: CDR1 SGHTA, CDR2 FQGNSA. The V gene end was trimmed by 4 bases and the J gene end by 3 bases; junction bases not matched to a gene: 2. CDR3 in DNA: TGTGCCAGCAGCTCAACAGGGGGCTATAATTCACCCCTCCACTTT. This sequence encodes CASSSTGGYNSPLHF.

The chain couples TRBV6-5 to TRBJ1-1; 9 nucleotides line up with TRBD1. Germline-derived CDR1 and CDR2 are MNHEY and SVGAGI. This CDR3 is built from 13 residues. Trimming took 7 bases from V and 7 from J; bases not matched to a gene: 7. The CDR3 region has the DNA TGTGCCAGCATCAGAACAGGGGGCGGTGAAGCTTTCTTT. This codes for CASIRTGGGEAFF.

The V gene is TRBV6-4, the J gene TRBJ1-2, with unresolved D. V dropped 0 bases and J dropped 7 bases, with 6 bases sitting between them. Per the germline V gene, CDR1 is MRHNA and CDR2 is SNTAGT. This CDR3 is built from 12 residues. CDR3 coding DNA: TGTGCCAGCAGTGACTCGGGTCGTGGCTACACCTTC. As protein: CASSDSGRGYTF.